One T cell receptor beta chain is described in this entry. Its antigen is still unknown. A single base separates this from a much larger clone, so it may be a read error. The authors ran a second PCR of 7 to 11 cycles using a sample-barcoded 5' primer and a J-beta primer mix. A single record per CDR3 protein comes from TCRdb applying MiXCR to the 5' RACE reads. This sample has 540,000 or so distinct CDR3 sequences, with around half found just once. The sample originates from a study of blood T cells in healthy people across ages. Study findings and constraints: The donors' CMV status was not determined, possibly confounding changes in expanded clonotypes.

The CDR3 has 15 residues. Germline CDR1 is MNHEY and CDR2 is SVGAGI. Sequencing was carried out using blood. The clonotype comes from a man of 80 years or more in good health. The chain joins TRBV6-5 to TRBJ2-4, with 7 bases matching TRBD1. CDR3 amino acids: CASSRMTGTKNSQYF. The CDR3 nucleotides read TGTGCCAGCAGTCGTATGACAGGGACCAAAAACAGTCAGTACTTC.